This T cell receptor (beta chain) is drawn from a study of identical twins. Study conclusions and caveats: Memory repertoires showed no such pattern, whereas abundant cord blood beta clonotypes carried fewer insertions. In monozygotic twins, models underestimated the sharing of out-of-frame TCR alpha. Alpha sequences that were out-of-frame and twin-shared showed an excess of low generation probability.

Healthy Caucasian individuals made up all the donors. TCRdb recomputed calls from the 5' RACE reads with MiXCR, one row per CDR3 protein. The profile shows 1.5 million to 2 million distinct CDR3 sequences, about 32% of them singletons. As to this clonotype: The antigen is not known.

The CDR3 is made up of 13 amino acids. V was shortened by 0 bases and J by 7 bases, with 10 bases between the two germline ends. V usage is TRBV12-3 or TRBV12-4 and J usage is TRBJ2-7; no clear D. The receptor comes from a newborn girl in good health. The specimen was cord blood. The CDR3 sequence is CASSLALMNEQYF. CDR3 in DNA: TGTGCCAGCAGTTTAGCCCTTATGAATGAGCAGTACTTC.